This TCR beta chain appears in the sequencing data of a study of post-analysis software for immune sequencing data. Study context: Multiple sclerosis in the patients followed relapsing-remitting, secondary progressive and progressive-relapsing courses. Whole-study results and caveats: Significantly decreased normalized Chao1 diversity was recorded for multiple sclerosis patients relative to controls.

Regarding this clonotype: The target antigen is unknown. At one end, the junction sequence differs from germline, possibly due to a read error.

Presence of unique molecular identifiers characterized the TCR beta cDNA libraries. MiXCR was run by TCRdb on the PCR reads, yielding one entry per CDR3 protein. The sample has 170,000 or so distinct CDR3 sequences; 30% are singletons. The origin of this receptor is a girl aged 5 to 17 with multiple sclerosis. Sequencing was carried out using blood.

This CDR3 reads CASKAGAGYSYTF. The CDR3, as DNA: TGTGCCAGCAAGGCAGGGGCGGGCTATAGCTACACCTTC. The chain recombines TRBV12-3 or TRBV12-4 with TRBJ1-2; perhaps TRBD1 as D (6 bases). The CDR3 is made up of 13 amino acids.